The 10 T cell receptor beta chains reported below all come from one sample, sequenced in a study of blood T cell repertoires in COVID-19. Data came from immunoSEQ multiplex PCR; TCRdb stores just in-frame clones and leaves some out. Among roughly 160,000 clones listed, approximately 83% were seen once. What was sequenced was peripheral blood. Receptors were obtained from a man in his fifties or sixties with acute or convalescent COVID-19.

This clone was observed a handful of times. Here the CDR3 reads CATSDLRTAYGYTF. CDR3 in DNA: TGTGCCACCAGTGATTTGCGGACAGCCTATGGCTACACCTTC. The genes are TRBV24-1 and TRBJ1-2; TRBD1 is a possible D gene (6 bases). The CDR3 is 14 residues long. Trimming pared 0 bases from V and 4 bases from J, leaving 8 bases between. Germline V CDR1 and CDR2: KGHDR, SFDVKD.

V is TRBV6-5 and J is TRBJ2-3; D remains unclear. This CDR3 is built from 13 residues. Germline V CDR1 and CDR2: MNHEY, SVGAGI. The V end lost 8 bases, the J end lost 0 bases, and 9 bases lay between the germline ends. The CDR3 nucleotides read TGTGCCAGCGGGCCCGCTAGCACAGATACGCAGTATTTT. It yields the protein CASGPASTDTQYF.

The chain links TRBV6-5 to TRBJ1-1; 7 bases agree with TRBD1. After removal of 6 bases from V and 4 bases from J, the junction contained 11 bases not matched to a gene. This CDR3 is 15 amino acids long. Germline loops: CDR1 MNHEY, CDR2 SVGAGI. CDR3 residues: CASSPSGGWGTEAFF. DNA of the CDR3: TGTGCCAGCAGCCCCTCAGGGGGTTGGGGCACTGAAGCTTTCTTT.

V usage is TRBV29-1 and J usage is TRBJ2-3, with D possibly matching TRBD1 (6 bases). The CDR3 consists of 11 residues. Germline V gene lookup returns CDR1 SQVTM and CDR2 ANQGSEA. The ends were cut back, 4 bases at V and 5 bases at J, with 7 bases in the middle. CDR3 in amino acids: CSVADRDTQYF. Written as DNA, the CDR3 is TGCAGCGTTGCGGACAGAGATACGCAGTATTTT.

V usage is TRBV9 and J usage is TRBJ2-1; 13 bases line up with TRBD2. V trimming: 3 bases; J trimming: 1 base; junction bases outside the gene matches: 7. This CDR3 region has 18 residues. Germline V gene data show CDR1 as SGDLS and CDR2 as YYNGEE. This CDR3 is CASSAAGLAGVSYNEQFF. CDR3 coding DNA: TGTGCCAGCAGCGCCGCAGGACTAGCGGGAGTGTCCTACAATGAGCAGTTCTTC.

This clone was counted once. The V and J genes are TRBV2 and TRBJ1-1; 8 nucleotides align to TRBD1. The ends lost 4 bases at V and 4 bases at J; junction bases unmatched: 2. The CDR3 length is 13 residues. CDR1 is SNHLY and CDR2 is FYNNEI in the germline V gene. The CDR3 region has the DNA TGTGCCAGCAGTGGGACAGGGTTCACTGAAGCTTTCTTT. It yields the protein CASSGTGFTEAFF.

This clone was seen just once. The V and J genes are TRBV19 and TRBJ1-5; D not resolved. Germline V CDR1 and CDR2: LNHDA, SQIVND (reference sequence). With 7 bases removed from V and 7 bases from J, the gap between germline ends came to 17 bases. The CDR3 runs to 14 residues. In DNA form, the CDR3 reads TGTGCCAGTACCACCACCGGGGTAGGGCAGCCCCAGCATTTT. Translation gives CASTTTGVGQPQHF. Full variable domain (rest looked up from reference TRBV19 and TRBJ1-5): DGGITQSPKYLFRKEGQNVTLSCEQNLNHDAMYWYRQDPGQGLRLIYYSQIVNDFQKGDIAEGYSVSREKKESFPLTVTSAQKNPTAFYLCASTTTGVGQPQHFGDGTRLSIL.

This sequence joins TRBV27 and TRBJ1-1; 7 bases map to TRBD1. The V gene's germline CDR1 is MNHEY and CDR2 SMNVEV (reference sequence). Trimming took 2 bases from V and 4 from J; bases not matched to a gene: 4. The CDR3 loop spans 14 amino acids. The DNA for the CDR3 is TGTGCCAGCAGTTTAAGACAGGGATTCACTGAAGCTTTCTTT. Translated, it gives CASSLRQGFTEAFF.

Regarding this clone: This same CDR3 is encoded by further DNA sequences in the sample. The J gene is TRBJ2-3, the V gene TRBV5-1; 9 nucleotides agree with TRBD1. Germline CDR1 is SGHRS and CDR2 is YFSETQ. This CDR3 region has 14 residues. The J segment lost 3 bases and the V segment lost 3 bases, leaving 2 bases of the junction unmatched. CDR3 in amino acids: CASSSGQGTDTQYF. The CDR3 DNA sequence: TGCGCCAGCAGCTCCGGACAGGGGACAGATACGCAGTATTTT.

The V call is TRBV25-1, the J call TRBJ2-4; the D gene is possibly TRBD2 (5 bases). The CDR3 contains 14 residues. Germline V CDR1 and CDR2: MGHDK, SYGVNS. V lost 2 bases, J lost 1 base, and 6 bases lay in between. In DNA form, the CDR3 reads TGTGCCAGCAGTGAACCGGGGGCCAAAAACATTCAGTACTTC. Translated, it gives CASSEPGAKNIQYF.